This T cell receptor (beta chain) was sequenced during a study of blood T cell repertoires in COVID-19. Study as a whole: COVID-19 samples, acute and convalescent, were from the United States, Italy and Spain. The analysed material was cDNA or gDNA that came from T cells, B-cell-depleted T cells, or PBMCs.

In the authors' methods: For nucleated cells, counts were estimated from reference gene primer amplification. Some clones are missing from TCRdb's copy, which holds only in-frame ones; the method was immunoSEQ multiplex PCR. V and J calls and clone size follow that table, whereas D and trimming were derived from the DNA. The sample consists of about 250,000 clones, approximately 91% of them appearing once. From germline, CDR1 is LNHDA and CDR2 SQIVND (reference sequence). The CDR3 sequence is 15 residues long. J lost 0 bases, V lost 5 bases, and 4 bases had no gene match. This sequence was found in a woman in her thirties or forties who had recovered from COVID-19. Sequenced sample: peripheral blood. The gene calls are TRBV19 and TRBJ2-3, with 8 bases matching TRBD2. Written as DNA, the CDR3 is TGTGCCAGTAGTCCCGAGCGGGGGAGCACAGATACGCAGTATTTT. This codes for CASSPERGSTDTQYF.